This T cell receptor (beta chain) emerged from a study of read filtering for tumor transcriptome and immune sequencing. Study results and caveats: IR-seq and RNA-seq agreed better without single-read clonotypes. Even smaller IR-seq throughput identified most shared clonotypes. About 81.9% of IR-seq clonotypes had one read, totaling around 4% of reads; RNA-seq: roughly 76% and 46%.

This library used approximately 370 ng RNA and molecular barcoded adaptors spanning alpha/delta and beta/gamma chains. TCRdb called the reads again in MiXCR, with one record for every CDR3 protein. The sample includes 39,000 or so distinct CDR3 sequences, approximately 14% of them seen just once. This clonotype appeared many times. Its antigen is unknown. Bone marrow was sampled from every patient at the time of active disease. CDR1 MGHRA and CDR2 YSYEKL come from the germline V gene. Trimming shortened V by 4 bases and J by 7 bases, and 20 bases separated the two germline ends. This CDR3 is 16 amino acids long.

This rearrangement joins TRBV4-1 to TRBJ2-1; TRBD1 is a possible D gene (6 bases). The sequenced sample consisted of a population of CD138-negative cells sorted from bone marrow. This TCR was recovered from a donor aged 40 or older with multiple myeloma. The CDR3 DNA sequence: TGCGCCAGCAGCCCGGACAGTAGTATCACTAAAAATGAGCAGTTCTTC. Translating gives CASSPDSSITKNEQFF.